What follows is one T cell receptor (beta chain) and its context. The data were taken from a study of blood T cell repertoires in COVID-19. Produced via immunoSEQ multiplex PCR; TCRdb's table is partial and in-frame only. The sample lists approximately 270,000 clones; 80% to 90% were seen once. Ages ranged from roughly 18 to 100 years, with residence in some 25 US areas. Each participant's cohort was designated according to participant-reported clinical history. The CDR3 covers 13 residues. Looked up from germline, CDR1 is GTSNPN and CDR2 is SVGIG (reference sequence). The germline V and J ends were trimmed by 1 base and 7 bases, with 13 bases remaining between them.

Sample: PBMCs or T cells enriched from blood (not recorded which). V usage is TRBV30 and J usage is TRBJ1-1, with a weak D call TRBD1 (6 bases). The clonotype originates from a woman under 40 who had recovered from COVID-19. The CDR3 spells CAWSGQGPSEAFF. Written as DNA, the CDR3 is TGTGCCTGGAGTGGTCAGGGGCCAAGTGAAGCTTTCTTT.